The 3 T cell receptor beta chains below all came from one sample that was sequenced in a study of cytomegalovirus exposure and HLA in healthy donors. This PCR relied on a set of 60 Vbeta primers and 13 Jbeta primers. TCRdb's copy holds only in-frame clones and misses some; the assay was immunoSEQ multiplex PCR. This sample yields about 90,000 clones, of which approximately 79% are seen a single time; 2.7% belongs to the top ten. Sequenced material: PBMCs. The origin of the receptors is a young man in good health and CMV-seronegative.

The V call is TRBV7-8, the J call TRBJ1-5, with D unresolved. This CDR3 has 14 amino acids. Germline assignment: CDR1 SGHVS and CDR2 FQNEAQ. Trimming stripped 1 base from V and 4 bases from J, with 8 bases between. The CDR3 DNA sequence: TGTGCCAGCAGCTTAGACGGGGTAAATCAGCCCCAGCATTTT. Its protein is CASSLDGVNQPQHF.

The genes are TRBV6-4 and TRBJ1-2, with a possible D match to TRBD1 (6 bases). The CDR3 is 13 amino acids. Trimming left V 2 bases short and J 5 bases short, with 9 bases between. The V gene's germline CDR1 is MRHNA and CDR2 SNTAGT. CDR3 protein: CASSDGTPYGYTF. The CDR3 DNA reads as TGTGCCAGCAGTGACGGGACACCGTATGGCTACACCTTC.

CDR3 sequence reads: CASSSGGTTSGNTIYF. For the CDR3, the DNA is TGCGCCAGCAGCTCGGGAGGGACTACCTCTGGAAACACCATATATTTT. The rearrangement joins TRBV5-1 to TRBJ1-3; perhaps TRBD1 as D (5 bases). V was cut by 3 bases and J by 0 bases, with 13 bases left in between. Germline V lookup: CDR1 SGHRS, CDR2 YFSETQ. CDR3 length: 16 residues.